This T cell receptor (beta chain) was observed in a study of graft-versus-host responses after intestinal transplantation. Per germline, CDR1 LNHDA and CDR2 SQIVND (reference sequence). The germline V and J ends were trimmed by 0 bases and 5 bases, with 10 bases remaining between them. CDR3 length: 14 amino acids. Sequenced by immunoSEQ multiplex PCR; TCRdb stores in-frame clones only, minus some. The sample consists of about 9,500 clones, 88% of them appearing once. The sample was PBMCs, taken just over 240 days after intestinal transplant. The rearrangement uses TRBV19 and TRBJ2-5, with D hard to call. This TCR was sampled from a human patient who received an intestinal transplant, so some T cells may come from the graft donor. CDR3 sequence (DNA): TGTGCCAGTAGTATAGATTTCTGGTCGGAGACCCAGTACTTC. This sequence encodes CASSIDFWSETQYF.